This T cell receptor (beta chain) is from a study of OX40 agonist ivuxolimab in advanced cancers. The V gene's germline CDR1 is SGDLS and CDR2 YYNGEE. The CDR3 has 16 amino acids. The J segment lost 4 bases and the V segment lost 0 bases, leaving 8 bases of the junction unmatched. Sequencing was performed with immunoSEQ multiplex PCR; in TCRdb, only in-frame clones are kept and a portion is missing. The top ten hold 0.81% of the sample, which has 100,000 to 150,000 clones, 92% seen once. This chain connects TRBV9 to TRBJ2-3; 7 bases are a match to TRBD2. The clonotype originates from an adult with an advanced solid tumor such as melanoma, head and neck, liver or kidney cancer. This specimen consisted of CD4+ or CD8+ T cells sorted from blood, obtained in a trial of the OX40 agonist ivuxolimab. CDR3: CASSVGAAGVADTQYF. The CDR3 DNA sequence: TGTGCCAGCAGCGTAGGGGCTGCGGGAGTGGCAGATACGCAGTATTTT. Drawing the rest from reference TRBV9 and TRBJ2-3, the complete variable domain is DSGVTQTPKHLITATGQRVTLRCSPRSGDLSVYWYQQSLDQGLQFLIQYYNGEERAKGNILERFSAQQFPDLHSELNLSSLELGDSALYFCASSVGAAGVADTQYFGPGTRLTVL.